The present T cell receptor beta chain was sequenced within a study of T cell repertoires in cytomegalovirus infection. About the research overall: In the study, CMV epitopes included recently identified HLA-C-restricted and well-studied HLA-B-restricted ones. Public TCR beta signatures indicated both CMV infection and matching HLA type.

Findings and limits, study-wide: The ex vivo response was dominated by HLA-C-restricted CMV-specific TCR beta clonotypes.

TCRdb re-derived calls from the reads in MiXCR, one entry per CDR3 protein. The repertoire consists of approximately 600,000 distinct CDR3 sequences, with under 45% occurring once and the leading ten covering about 46%. Comment on this clonotype: The antigen is undetermined.

The CDR3 is 14 residues long. Trimming removed 8 bases from V and 4 bases from J, with 20 bases in between. The germline gives CDR1 SQVTM, CDR2 ANQGSEA. The clonotype was recovered from a human donor in good health (CMV status not recorded). Some clones in this sample may be carry-over from other donors' samples. The rearrangement links TRBV29-1 to TRBJ1-1; D is uncertain. This specimen consisted of cultured PBMCs, obtained from culture after CMV antigen stimulation. The CDR3 here is CSPSGSSCGTEAFF. In DNA, the CDR3 is TGCAGCCCCTCCGGGTCGTCTTGTGGCACTGAAGCTTTCTTT.